These T cell receptor beta chains were read from a single sample in a study of CD8+ T cells in alopecia areata. Assay: immunoSEQ multiplex PCR; the TCRdb copy retains only in-frame clones and omits some. The sample includes 55,000 to 75,000 clones, roughly half of them seen just once. Sequenced material: CD8+ T cells sorted from blood, taken at week 0. These receptors came from a human donor with alopecia areata. CDR3s include the opening cysteine and the closing phenylalanine or tryptophan. The D gene is left open where the match is weak. Size is omitted from some rows. Given values are once, few, many or a class for expanded clones.

.	15	TRBJ2-7	TRBV28	TRBD2	CASSPSLSGGYEQYF	TGTGCCAGCAGTCCCTCCCTTAGCGGGGGCTACGAGCAGTACTTC
.	13	TRBJ1-2	TRBV29-1	.	CSVSGSTNYGYTF	TGCAGCGTTTCCGGGTCAACGAACTATGGCTACACCTTC
once	16	TRBJ2-1	TRBV6-5	.	CASSYPGPAGMNEQFF	TGTGCCAGCAGTTACCCTGGGCCCGCCGGTATGAATGAGCAGTTCTTC
few	15	TRBJ1-1	TRBV27	.	CASSLTLQGNTEAFF	TGTGCCAGCAGTTTAACCCTACAGGGGAACACTGAAGCTTTCTTT
few	14	TRBJ2-7	TRBV27	.	CASSSQGPTYEQYF	TGTGCCAGCAGCAGTCAGGGGCCCACCTACGAGCAGTACTTC
.	16	TRBJ2-2	TRBV6-6	TRBD2	CASSYLAGANTGELFF	TGTGCCAGCAGTTACTTAGCGGGAGCTAACACCGGGGAGCTGTTTTTT
few	16	TRBJ2-1	TRBV29-1	TRBD2	CSVEEGTSGRGNEQFF	TGCAGCGTTGAAGAGGGGACTAGCGGGAGAGGGAATGAGCAGTTCTTC
.	14	TRBJ1-1	TRBV6-5	.	CASTQRVEGTEAFF	TGTGCCAGCACCCAACGGGTGGAGGGAACTGAAGCTTTCTTT
.	14	TRBJ1-2	TRBV7-9	.	CASSLAQEYHGYTF	TGTGCCAGCAGCTTAGCACAGGAGTATCATGGCTACACCTTC
.	12	TRBJ2-7	TRBV7-9	.	CASSRDSDEQYF	TGTGCCAGCAGCCGCGACAGTGACGAGCAGTACTTC
few	12	TRBJ2-5	TRBV14	.	CASSQVVETQYF	TGTGCCAGCAGCCAAGTCGTGGAGACCCAGTACTTC
.	15	TRBJ2-1	TRBV27	.	CASSLRSGPYNEQFF	TGTGCCAGCAGTTTACGTAGCGGACCCTACAATGAGCAGTTCTTC
few	13	TRBJ1-1	TRBV30	.	CAWSTGMNTEAFF	TGTGCCTGGAGTACAGGGATGAACACTGAAGCTTTCTTT
few	13	TRBJ1-5	TRBV27	.	CASSLQVNQPQHF	TGTGCCAGCAGTTTACAAGTCAATCAGCCCCAGCATTTT
.	16	TRBJ2-5	TRBV9	TRBD1	CASSVRRDRVQETQYF	TGTGCCAGCAGCGTGCGCCGGGACAGGGTTCAAGAGACCCAGTACTTC
.	11	TRBJ2-4	TRBV29-1	.	CSVYRRNIQYF	TGCAGCGTTTATCGGCGAAACATTCAGTACTTC
few	15	TRBJ2-5	TRBV27	.	CASSPAAGRRETQYF	TGTGCCAGCAGTCCCGCGGCGGGACGGCGGGAGACCCAGTACTTC
.	14	TRBJ2-5	TRBV6-5	.	CASSRGLGEETQYF	TGTGCCAGCAGCCGGGGACTGGGGGAGGAGACCCAGTACTTC
.	15	TRBJ1-5	TRBV4-1	.	CASSQNPQLNQPQHF	TGCGCCAGCAGCCAGAACCCACAGCTCAATCAGCCCCAGCATTTT
.	10	TRBJ2-7	TRBV29-1	.	CSAGGQEQYF	TGCAGCGCCGGTGGACAGGAGCAGTACTTC
.	13	TRBJ2-7	TRBV4-1	.	CASSPRVGGEQYF	TGCGCCAGCAGCCCTAGGGTCGGGGGCGAGCAGTACTTC
.	15	TRBJ2-2	TRBV4-1	TRBD2	CASRDSGSGTGELFF	TGCGCCAGCAGAGATAGCGGGAGCGGGACCGGGGAGCTGTTTTTT
.	13	TRBJ1-2	TRBV7-6	.	CASSPLGYYGYTF	TGTGCCAGCAGCCCGTTAGGATACTACGGCTACACCTTC
.	11	TRBJ2-1	TRBV27	.	CASVRGNEQFF	TGTGCCAGCGTCAGGGGCAATGAGCAGTTCTTC
.	14	TRBJ2-1	TRBV29-1	.	CSVLGVGGYNEQFF	TGCAGCGTGCTTGGGGTGGGGGGCTACAATGAGCAGTTCTTC
.	14	TRBJ2-7	TRBV6-5	TRBD2	CASTTSGRMNEQYF	TGTGCCAGCACCACGAGCGGGAGGATGAACGAGCAGTACTTC
.	13	TRBJ2-3	TRBV4-1	.	CASSQGARDTQYF	TGCGCCAGCAGCCAGGGCGCTCGCGATACGCAGTATTTT
once	13	TRBJ2-7	TRBV30	TRBD1	CAWSGQGGREQYF	TGTGCCTGGAGTGGACAGGGGGGACGCGAGCAGTACTTC
.	18	TRBJ2-1	TRBV29-1	TRBD1	CSVDFRDRGLSSYNEQFF	TGCAGCGTTGACTTCCGGGACAGGGGACTGTCCTCCTACAATGAGCAGTTCTTC
.	13	TRBJ2-7	TRBV2	.	CASKGLTSYEQYF	TGTGCCAGCAAGGGACTTACCTCCTACGAGCAGTACTTC
few	15	TRBJ2-6	TRBV6-1	.	CASKETLSGANVLTF	TGTGCCAGCAAGGAGACACTCTCTGGGGCCAACGTCCTGACTTTC
.	14	TRBJ2-1	TRBV5-1	.	CASSLAGAPTEQFF	TGCGCCAGCAGCTTGGCCGGTGCCCCTACCGAGCAGTTCTTC
.	10	TRBJ2-5	TRBV27	.	CASKSETQYF	TGTGCCAGCAAGTCCGAGACCCAGTACTTC
.	16	TRBJ2-1	TRBV7-2	.	CASGRFGESSYNEQFF	TGTGCCAGCGGCCGATTCGGAGAGAGCTCCTACAATGAGCAGTTCTTC
few	16	TRBJ2-1	TRBV29-1	TRBD2	CSVVGLAESSYNEQFF	TGCAGCGTTGTGGGACTAGCGGAGAGCTCCTACAATGAGCAGTTCTTC
.	13	TRBJ2-5	TRBV27	.	CASGVQGKETQYF	TGTGCCAGCGGGGTACAGGGTAAAGAGACCCAGTACTTC
.	14	TRBJ2-7	TRBV9	TRBD2	CASSVDLAGVEQYF	TGTGCCAGCAGCGTAGACCTAGCGGGAGTCGAGCAGTACTTC
.	17	TRBJ2-2	TRBV4-3	TRBD2	CASSPPSRLAGEGELFF	TGCGCCAGCAGCCCCCCCTCGAGGCTAGCGGGGGAAGGGGAGCTGTTTTTT
.	15	TRBJ2-2	TRBV6-5	.	CASSYDQDYTGELFF	TGTGCCAGCAGTTACGATCAGGACTACACCGGGGAGCTGTTTTTT
few	15	TRBJ1-2	TRBV9	.	CASSVEQATNYGYTF	TGTGCCAGCAGCGTAGAACAGGCCACTAACTATGGCTACACCTTC
.	14	TRBJ2-1	TRBV7-8	.	CASSGGSSYNEQFF	TGTGCCAGCAGCGGGGGTAGCTCCTACAATGAGCAGTTCTTC
few	12	TRBJ2-2	TRBV29-1	.	CSVQGRTGELFF	TGCAGCGTTCAGGGACGCACCGGGGAGCTGTTTTTT
.	12	TRBJ2-7	TRBV29-1	TRBD2	CSVDSGRSEQYF	TGCAGCGTTGACAGCGGGAGGAGTGAGCAGTACTTC
.	17	TRBJ1-6	TRBV30	.	CAWSGKMQGNYNSPLHF	TGTGCCTGGAGTGGAAAAATGCAGGGGAACTATAATTCACCCCTCCACTTT
once	13	TRBJ2-7	TRBV4-3	.	CASSQVEAGEQYF	TGCGCCAGCAGCCAAGTCGAAGCGGGCGAGCAGTACTTC
.	12	TRBJ2-7	TRBV28	.	CASSLEHYEQYF	TGTGCCAGCAGTTTGGAGCACTACGAGCAGTACTTC
.	11	TRBJ2-1	TRBV7-9	.	CATTRGTEQFF	TGTGCCACCACCAGGGGTACCGAGCAGTTCTTC
.	16	TRBJ1-5	TRBV14	.	CASSWGGRGNYQPQHF	TGTGCCAGCAGCTGGGGTGGCAGGGGTAACTATCAGCCCCAGCATTTT
many	13	TRBJ2-1	TRBV7-9	.	CASSSTRFHEQFF	TGTGCCAGCAGTAGTACTAGATTTCATGAGCAGTTCTTC
.	12	TRBJ2-3	TRBV29-1	TRBD1	CSAWDRGHTQYF	TGCAGCGCTTGGGACAGGGGGCATACGCAGTATTTT